This TCR beta chain comes out of a study of T-cell reconstitution after alpha-beta-depleted transplantation in children. The J segment lost 5 bases and the V segment lost 5 bases, leaving 9 bases of the junction unmatched. Germline V gene lookup returns CDR1 DFQATT and CDR2 SNEGSKA (reference sequence). This CDR3 is built from 15 residues. Unique molecular identifiers were incorporated when the TCRbeta library was constructed. TCRdb independently ran MiXCR on the PCR reads; one entry per CDR3 protein. The sample contains hundreds of thousands of distinct CDR3 sequences, about 9.5% of which appear only once. This clonotype was found many times.

The clonotype originates from a human donor who donated a stem cell graft to a child with acute lymphoblastic leukemia. The specimen comprised PBMCs from the stem cell graft donor, sampled from the stem cell graft. The chain couples TRBV20-1 to TRBJ2-3; TRBD2 agrees at 11 bases. Here the CDR3 reads CSAPGPSGGRDTQYF. In DNA form, the CDR3 reads TGCAGTGCTCCCGGGCCTAGCGGGGGGCGAGATACGCAGTATTTT.